This entry lists 21 T cell receptor beta chains sequenced from one sample in a study of tumor-infiltrating lymphocytes in localized non-small cell lung cancer. The data were produced by immunoSEQ multiplex PCR, yet TCRdb's version contains in-frame clones alone and is incomplete. The data hold 7,000 to 8,000 clones, with roughly three quarters observed a single time. The sample comprised uninvolved lung tissue not adjacent to the tumor. The receptors come from a human donor with non-small cell lung cancer.

The genes are TRBV29-1 and TRBJ2-1, with unresolved D. Germline CDR1 reads SQVTM; CDR2 reads ANQGSEA. The V and J ends lost 3 bases and 3 bases respectively, with 0 bases between them. This CDR3 is 10 amino acids long. The CDR3 DNA is TGCAGCGTTGACTACAATGAGCAGTTCTTC. Translating gives CSVDYNEQFF.

The chain links TRBV6-1 to TRBJ1-5; D unclear. This CDR3 region has 15 residues. V dropped 4 bases and J dropped 1 base, with 11 bases sitting between them. CDR1 and CDR2 from the germline V gene are MNHNS and SASEGT. CDR3 loop: CASSVIGGSNQPQHF. In nucleotides, the CDR3 is TGTGCCAGCAGTGTCATAGGTGGGAGCAATCAGCCCCAGCATTTT.

The CDR3 DNA reads as TGTGCCTGGAGTTCCCTTGCCCCGGGGGGTGAAGCTTTCTTT. This gives the protein CAWSSLAPGGEAFF. The V and J genes are TRBV30 and TRBJ1-1, with D tentatively TRBD1 (5 bases). The CDR3 is 14 residues long. Between the trimmed V and J ends, which lost 2 bases and 7 bases, there was a span of 17 bases. Germline CDR1 GTSNPN, CDR2 SVGIG (reference sequence). The variable domain in full, completed from reference TRBV30 and TRBJ1-1, reads SQTIHQWPATLVQPVGSPLSLECTVEGTSNPNLYWYRQAAGRGLQLLFYSVGIGQISSEVPQNLSASRPQDRQFILSSKKLLLSDSGFYLCAWSSLAPGGEAFFGQGTRLTVV.

This clone has only one observation. This chain links TRBV30 with TRBJ2-5; the D gene is possibly TRBD2 (5 bases). V was pared by 1 base and J by 2 bases, with 8 bases between. CDR1 is GTSNPN and CDR2 is SVGIG in the germline V gene (reference sequence). The CDR3 contains 13 residues. CDR3 protein: CAWSGGLQETQYF. The CDR3 DNA is TGTGCCTGGAGTGGAGGGCTTCAAGAGACCCAGTACTTC. The entire variable domain, with the rest obtained from reference TRBV30 and TRBJ2-5, is as follows: SQTIHQWPATLVQPVGSPLSLECTVEGTSNPNLYWYRQAAGRGLQLLFYSVGIGQISSEVPQNLSASRPQDRQFILSSKKLLLSDSGFYLCAWSGGLQETQYFGPGTRLLVL.

The chain combines TRBV1 with TRBJ1-3; the D call of TRBD1 is as the table states it, not checked on the DNA. TRBV1 corresponds to a pseudogene. This CDR3 comprises 15 residues. The chain's CDR3 is CTSSHRVTGGNTIYF. The CDR3 nucleotides read TGCACCAGCAGCCACCGGGTAACAGGGGGAAACACCATATATTTT.

This chain uses TRBV9 with TRBJ2-3; 10 nucleotides match TRBD2. Germline CDR1 reads SGDLS; CDR2 reads YYNGEE. With V trimmed by 0 bases and J by 1 base, 5 bases remained unmatched. The CDR3 extends over 17 amino acids. CDR3 residues: CASSVGASGSGTDTQYF. In nucleotides, the CDR3 is TGTGCCAGCAGCGTAGGAGCTAGCGGGAGTGGCACAGATACGCAGTATTTT.

The chain uses TRBV25-1 and TRBJ1-1; D unresolved. The CDR3 has 12 residues. Germline CDR1 MGHDK, CDR2 SYGVNS. V lost 9 bases and J 8 bases, leaving 16 bases between the germline ends. The CDR3 DNA reads TGTGCCAGTAGGGCCCACACGGCGGAAGCTTTCTTT. It codes for CASRAHTAEAFF.

The V call is TRBV9, the J call TRBJ1-1; TRBD1 is a possible D gene (6 bases). Trimming cost V 0 bases and J 1 base, with 10 bases left between them. Germline V gene lookup returns CDR1 SGDLS and CDR2 YYNGEE. The CDR3 loop spans 15 amino acids. The CDR3 nucleotides are TGTGCCAGCAGCGTAGAGGGACATCGGAACACTGAAGCTTTCTTT. Its protein product is CASSVEGHRNTEAFF.

CDR3 residues: CSVGRTLYNEQFF. The CDR3, as DNA: TGCAGCGTTGGGCGGACCCTATACAATGAGCAGTTCTTC. This chain joins TRBV29-1 and TRBJ2-1; D gene uncertain. The CDR3 has 13 residues. The germline V gene encodes CDR1 SQVTM and CDR2 ANQGSEA. Trimming removed 4 bases at V and 4 bases at J, with 11 bases between.

The V gene is TRBV30, the J gene TRBJ1-1; 8 bases align to TRBD1. J was trimmed by 11 bases and V by 3 bases; bases with no gene match: 8. The V gene's germline CDR1 is GTSNPN and CDR2 SVGIG (reference sequence). The CDR3 has 12 amino acids. In DNA form, the CDR3 reads TGTGCCTGGAGCAGGGGGCGCGGTGTTGCTTTCTTT. Its translation: CAWSRGRGVAFF.

V and J are TRBV11-3 and TRBJ1-1; tentative D call: TRBD1 (6 bases). The germline CDR1 and CDR2 sequences are SGHNT and YENEEA. V shed 0 bases and J shed 0 bases, with 8 bases lying between them. CDR3 length: 15 residues. The CDR3 region has the DNA TGTGCCAGCAGCTTAGAAGGGGGGCTGAACACTGAAGCTTTCTTT. It specifies CASSLEGGLNTEAFF.

This clone was counted only a few times. The chain has TRBV20-1 and TRBJ2-3; no clear D. The CDR3 sequence is 11 residues long. V was trimmed by 6 bases and J by 7 bases, leaving 11 bases between them. Germline CDR1 and CDR2: DFQATT and SNEGSKA (reference sequence). The CDR3 nucleotides read TGCAGTGCCACCCTGGAGAATACGCAGTATTTT. This gives the protein CSATLENTQYF.

V gene TRBV4-1 combines with J gene TRBJ2-7; TRBD1 agrees at 7 bases. Germline CDR1 reads MGHRA; CDR2 reads YSYEKL. The ends lost 1 base at V and 5 bases at J; junction bases unmatched: 5. The CDR3 has 14 amino acids. In DNA, the CDR3 is TGCGCCAGCAGCCAAGGACAGGGAATCCACGAGCAGTACTTC. Translated, it gives CASSQGQGIHEQYF.

This chain connects TRBV7-2 to TRBJ1-6, with 7 bases lining up with TRBD1. The trim removed 3 bases at V and 6 bases at J, leaving 2 bases unmatched. Germline loops: CDR1 SGHTA, CDR2 FQGNSA. The CDR3 is made up of 14 amino acids. This chain's CDR3 is CASSFWDSNSPLHF. CDR3 DNA: TGTGCCAGCAGCTTTTGGGACAGTAATTCACCCCTCCACTTT.

The chain couples TRBV19 to TRBJ2-7; no reliable D call. The length of the CDR3 is 13 residues. Germline CDR1 LNHDA, CDR2 SQIVND (reference sequence). V lost 3 bases, J lost 6 bases, and 12 bases lay in between. Written as DNA, the CDR3 is TGTGCCAGTAGTATCGTGAGCGATGCCGAGCAGTACTTC. Its translation is CASSIVSDAEQYF.

A few counts support this clone. J is TRBJ2-2 and V is TRBV18; perhaps TRBD1 as D (6 bases). Germline-derived CDR1 and CDR2 are KGHSH and LQKENI. The CDR3 length is 13 residues. Deletions cut 8 bases from V and 1 base from J, with 8 bases between. CDR3 DNA: TGTGCCAGCAACAGGGAGAACACCGGGGAGCTGTTTTTT. Its translation: CASNRENTGELFF.

This clone was counted between two and nine times. The J gene is TRBJ2-3, the V gene TRBV5-1; D is unclear. The CDR3 loop spans 13 amino acids. Germline assignment: CDR1 SGHRS and CDR2 YFSETQ. V was cut by 0 bases and J by 6 bases, with 8 bases left in between. Here the CDR3 DNA reads TGCGCCAGCAGCTTGGCGCAAGAGGATACGCAGTATTTT. Protein: CASSLAQEDTQYF.

The chain combines TRBV25-1 with TRBJ1-1, with TRBD1 as a possible D gene (5 bases). Trimming left V 6 bases short and J 1 base short, with 9 bases between. The CDR3 is made up of 13 amino acids. The V gene's germline CDR1 is MGHDK and CDR2 SYGVNS. The CDR3 nucleotides read TGTGCCAGCAGAGTGACAGAGAACACTGAAGCTTTCTTT. Translation gives CASRVTENTEAFF. Full variable domain (rest looked up from reference TRBV25-1 and TRBJ1-1): EADIYQTPRYLVIGTGKKITLECSQTMGHDKMYWYQQDPGMELHLIHYSYGVNSTEKGDLSSESTVSRIRTEHFPLTLESARPSHTSQYLCASRVTENTEAFFGQGTRLTVV.

The V gene is TRBV6-1, the J gene TRBJ2-5; a weak D match, TRBD1 (5 bases). Germline assignment: CDR1 MNHNS and CDR2 SASEGT. V lost 6 bases and J 3 bases, leaving 8 bases between the germline ends. This CDR3 has 12 amino acids. The CDR3, as DNA: TGTGCCAGCAGCCGACAGAAAGAGACCCAGTACTTC. Encoded protein: CASSRQKETQYF.

This clone has a single count. This chain links TRBV5-1 with TRBJ1-5; TRBD1 is a possible D gene (5 bases). The V and J ends lost 4 bases and 2 bases respectively, with 10 bases between them. The germline gives CDR1 SGHRS, CDR2 YFSETQ. The CDR3 length is 14 residues. This CDR3 is CASSPGGGNQPQHF. The CDR3 DNA reads as TGCGCCAGCAGCCCCGGAGGGGGCAATCAGCCCCAGCATTTT. Full variable domain (rest looked up from reference TRBV5-1 and TRBJ1-5): KAGVTQTPRYLIKTRGQQVTLSCSPISGHRSVSWYQQTPGQGLQFLFEYFSETQRNKGNFPGRFSGRQFSNSRSEMNVSTLELGDSALYLCASSPGGGNQPQHFGDGTRLSIL.

The V and J genes are TRBV5-1 and TRBJ2-7; the D gene is possibly TRBD1 (6 bases). Germline CDR1 is SGHRS and CDR2 is YFSETQ. CDR3 size: 17 residues. Trimming removed 4 bases at V and 4 bases at J, with 24 bases between. The CDR3 bases are TGCGCCAGCAGCCGACAAGCACAGGGAACCCCGGGGTACGAGCAGTACTTC. Its protein is CASSRQAQGTPGYEQYF. Combining the CDR3 with reference TRBV5-1 and TRBJ2-7 gives the whole variable domain KAGVTQTPRYLIKTRGQQVTLSCSPISGHRSVSWYQQTPGQGLQFLFEYFSETQRNKGNFPGRFSGRQFSNSRSEMNVSTLELGDSALYLCASSRQAQGTPGYEQYFGPGTRLTVT.